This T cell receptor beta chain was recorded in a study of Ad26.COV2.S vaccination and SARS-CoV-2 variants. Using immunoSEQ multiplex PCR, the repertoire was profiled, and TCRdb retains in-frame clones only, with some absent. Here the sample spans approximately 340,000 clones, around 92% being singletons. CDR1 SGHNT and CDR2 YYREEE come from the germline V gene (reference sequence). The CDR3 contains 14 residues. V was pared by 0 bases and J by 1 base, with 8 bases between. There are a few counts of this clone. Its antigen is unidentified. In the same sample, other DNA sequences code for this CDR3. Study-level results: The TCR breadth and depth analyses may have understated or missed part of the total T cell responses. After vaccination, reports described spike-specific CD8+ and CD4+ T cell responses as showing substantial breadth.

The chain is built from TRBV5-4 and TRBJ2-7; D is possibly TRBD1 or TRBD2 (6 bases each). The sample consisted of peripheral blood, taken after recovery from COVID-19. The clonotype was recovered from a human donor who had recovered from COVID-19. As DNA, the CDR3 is TGTGCCAGCAGCTTGGGGAGGGGGTCCTACGAGCAGTACTTC. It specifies CASSLGRGSYEQYF. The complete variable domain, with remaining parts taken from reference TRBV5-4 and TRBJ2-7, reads ETGVTQSPTHLIKTRGQQVTLRCSSQSGHNTVSWYQQALGQGPQFIFQYYREEENGRGNFPPRFSGLQFPNYSSELNVNALELDDSALYLCASSLGRGSYEQYFGPGTRLTVT.